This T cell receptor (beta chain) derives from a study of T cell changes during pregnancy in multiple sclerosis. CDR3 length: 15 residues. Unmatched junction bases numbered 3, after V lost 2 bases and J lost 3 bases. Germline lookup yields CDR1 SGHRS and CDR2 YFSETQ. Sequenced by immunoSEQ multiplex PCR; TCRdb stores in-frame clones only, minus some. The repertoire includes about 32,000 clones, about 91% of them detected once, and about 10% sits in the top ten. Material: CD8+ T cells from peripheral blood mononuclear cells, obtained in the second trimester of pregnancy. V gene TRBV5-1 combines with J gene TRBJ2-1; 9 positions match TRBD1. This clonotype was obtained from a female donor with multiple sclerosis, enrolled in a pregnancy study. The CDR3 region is CASSFRDRDYNEQFF. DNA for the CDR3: TGCGCCAGCAGCTTCCGGGACAGGGACTACAATGAGCAGTTCTTC.